These 26 T cell receptor beta chains originate from one sample sequenced in a study of vaccination effects on CD4 cells after COVID-19. TCRdb's table, derived via immunoSEQ multiplex PCR, lists solely in-frame clones and lacks some. The top ten hold approximately 1.2% of the sample, which has about 72,000 clones, over 70% seen once. Under the ViraFEST assay, PBMC were stimulated with viral peptide pools so that antigen-specific CD4+ T cells expanded. Sequencing was performed afterwards. Researchers isolated CD4+ T cells once less than 13 days of culture had elapsed. Either the BNT162b2 or mRNA-1273 vaccine was given to participants in two doses. These TCRs are of unknown antigen specificity. The sample consisted of CD4+ T cells from PBMCs cultured with HCoV-229E spike peptides, taken after COVID-19 vaccination. These receptors were taken from a human donor who received a COVID-19 vaccine.

This chain links TRBV4-2 with TRBJ2-4, with a tentative D call TRBD2 (5 bases). The CDR3 is 15 residues long. Germline assignment: CDR1 LGHNA and CDR2 YNFKEQ. Deletions cut 0 bases from V and 1 base from J, with 7 bases between. CDR3 residues: CASSQERGAKNIQYF. In DNA, the CDR3 is TGTGCCAGCAGCCAAGAACGAGGGGCCAAAAACATTCAGTACTTC.

The J gene is TRBJ1-2, the V gene TRBV4-3; TRBD1 matches 7 bases. CDR3 size: 15 residues. Germline CDR1 reads LGHNA; CDR2 reads YSLEER. Trimming took 1 base from V and 2 from J; bases not matched to a gene: 4. As DNA, the CDR3 is TGCGCCAGCAGCCAAGCCGCGACAGGGAACTATGGCTACACCTTC. Residues: CASSQAATGNYGYTF.

This clone has just one count. This chain connects TRBV18 to TRBJ2-1, with D uncertain. The V end lost 6 bases, the J end lost 0 bases, and 15 bases lay between the germline ends. Germline CDR1 reads KGHSH; CDR2 reads LQKENI. The CDR3 consists of 16 residues. CDR3 coding DNA: TGTGCCAGCTCTTCCATTCCGTCTAGCTCCTACAATGAGCAGTTCTTC. It specifies CASSSIPSSSYNEQFF.

The chain combines TRBV18 with TRBJ2-5; D tentatively reads TRBD1 or TRBD2 (5 bases each). The CDR3 contains 15 residues. Germline CDR1 reads KGHSH; CDR2 reads LQKENI. V gave up 3 bases and J gave up 2 bases, with 13 bases separating them. The CDR3 reads CASSPPGTVQETQYF. The CDR3 nucleotides read TGTGCCAGCTCACCTCCCGGGACGGTGCAAGAGACCCAGTACTTC. Drawing the rest from reference TRBV18 and TRBJ2-5, the complete variable domain is NAGVMQNPRHLVRRRGQEARLRCSPMKGHSHVYWYRQLPEEGLKFMVYLQKENIIDESGMPKERFSAEFPKEGPSILRIQQVVRGDSAAYFCASSPPGTVQETQYFGPGTRLLVL.

The chain is built from TRBV11-3 and TRBJ2-3, with 10 bases aligning to TRBD2. CDR1 is SGHNT and CDR2 is YENEEA in the germline V gene. The CDR3 spans 16 residues. J gave up 4 bases and V 0 bases, and 4 bases lay outside the gene matches. The CDR3 coding sequence is TGTGCCAGCAGCTTAGAAGGGGGGACTAGCGCAGATACGCAGTATTTT. Translation gives CASSLEGGTSADTQYF.

The chain couples TRBV24-1 to TRBJ1-1; no definite D call. The germline CDR1 and CDR2 sequences are KGHDR and SFDVKD. V gave up 3 bases and J gave up 3 bases, with 13 bases separating them. The CDR3 sequence is 15 residues long. CDR3 DNA: TGTGCCACCAGTGATCCGACAAATGGAGACACTGAAGCTTTCTTT. Translated: CATSDPTNGDTEAFF.

This clone appeared a single time. J is TRBJ2-1 and V is TRBV10-1; TRBD1 matches at 8 bases. The CDR3 is made up of 15 amino acids. The V gene end was trimmed by 4 bases and the J gene end by 8 bases; junction bases not matched to a gene: 10. Germline CDR1 reads WNHNN; CDR2 reads SYGVQD (reference sequence). DNA of the CDR3: TGCGCCAGCAGTGCAGACAGGGGAGCCTTCGATGAGCAGTTCTTC. This gives the protein CASSADRGAFDEQFF.

The rearrangement links TRBV24-1 to TRBJ2-1, with 7 bases lining up with TRBD1. The CDR3 loop spans 16 amino acids. V shed 4 bases, J shed 7 bases, and the junction held 12 bases outside the gene matches. The V gene's germline CDR1 is KGHDR and CDR2 SFDVKD. The CDR3: CATSDQGVIHRNEQFF. As DNA, the CDR3 is TGTGCCACCAGTGACCAGGGGGTAATACATCGAAATGAGCAGTTCTTC.

The chain links TRBV5-6 to TRBJ2-5; no reliable D call. V lost 1 base and J lost 7, with 8 bases in between. The CDR3 runs 12 residues. CDR1 is SGHDT, CDR2 YYEEEE, per germline. This CDR3 is CASSLLGGTQYF. CDR3 nucleotides: TGTGCCAGCAGCTTGCTCGGCGGGACCCAGTACTTC. Filled out from reference TRBV5-6 and TRBJ2-5, the complete variable domain reads DAGVTQSPTHLIKTRGQQVTLRCSPKSGHDTVSWYQQALGQGPQFIFQYYEEEERQRGNFPDRFSGHQFPNYSSELNVNALLLGDSALYLCASSLLGGTQYFGPGTRLLVL.

The chain employs TRBV5-1 and TRBJ1-3; the D is unclear. The CDR3 length is 13 residues. Between the trimmed V and J ends, which lost 5 bases and 14 bases, there was a span of 20 bases. CDR1 and CDR2 from the germline V gene are SGHRS and YFSETQ. This chain's CDR3 is CASSFRSTVPLYF. CDR3 in DNA: TGCGCCAGCAGTTTCCGCTCGACGGTACCCTTATATTTT.

This chain joins TRBV30 and TRBJ1-3, with 7 bases that match TRBD1. The CDR3 sequence is 15 residues long. After removal of 3 bases from V and 0 bases from J, the junction contained 5 bases not matched to a gene. Per germline, CDR1 GTSNPN and CDR2 SVGIG (reference sequence). This chain's CDR3 is CAWSRTGDSGNTIYF. CDR3 sequence (DNA): TGTGCCTGGAGCCGGACAGGAGACTCTGGAAACACCATATATTTT.

The gene calls are TRBV7-9 and TRBJ1-2; weak D call: TRBD1 (6 bases). This CDR3 has 15 amino acids. V was shortened by 2 bases and J by 4 bases, with 14 bases between the two germline ends. CDR1 is SEHNR and CDR2 is FQNEAQ in the germline V gene (reference sequence). For the CDR3, the DNA is TGTGCCAGCAGCTTATCCCCCGTAGGGGGCTATGGCTACACCTTC. As protein: CASSLSPVGGYGYTF. Full variable domain (rest looked up from reference TRBV7-9 and TRBJ1-2): DTGVSQNPRHKITKRGQNVTFRCDPISEHNRLYWYRQTLGQGPEFLTYFQNEAQLEKSRLLSDRFSAERPKGSFSTLEIQRTEQGDSAMYLCASSLSPVGGYGYTFGSGTRLTVV.

The rearrangement uses TRBV19 and TRBJ2-4, with 15 bases fitting TRBD2. The CDR3 spans 19 residues. V was pared by 7 bases and J by 2 bases, with 12 bases of the junction left unmatched. The germline CDR1 and CDR2 sequences are LNHDA and SQIVND (reference sequence). This CDR3 is CASNPGGGLAGGSKNIQYF. The CDR3 nucleotides are TGTGCCAGTAACCCAGGGGGGGGACTAGCGGGGGGCTCCAAAAACATTCAGTACTTC.

This clone was counted between two and nine times. J is TRBJ1-1 and V is TRBV6-6, with D possibly matching TRBD1 (5 bases). CDR1 is MNHNY and CDR2 is SVGAGI in the germline V gene (reference sequence). This CDR3 is 13 amino acids long. Trimming pared 2 bases from V and 10 bases from J, leaving 14 bases between. The chain's CDR3 is CASSYQTETRAFF. The CDR3 region has the DNA TGTGCCAGCAGTTACCAGACAGAAACTAGAGCTTTCTTT.

V is TRBV27 and J is TRBJ2-5; perhaps TRBD1 as D (5 bases). CDR1 is MNHEY and CDR2 is SMNVEV in the germline V gene (reference sequence). V was cut by 5 bases and J by 1 base, with 8 bases left in between. The CDR3 length is 13 residues. The CDR3 nucleotides read TGTGCCAGCAGTGCCAGGGCCCAAGAGACCCAGTACTTC. This gives the protein CASSARAQETQYF.

V usage is TRBV29-1 and J usage is TRBJ1-3, with 7 positions matching TRBD1. The CDR3 has 15 residues. The V gene end was trimmed by 5 bases and the J gene end by 2 bases; junction bases not matched to a gene: 9. Per germline, CDR1 SQVTM and CDR2 ANQGSEA. The CDR3 DNA is TGCAGCGTTTCTTACACAGGGGTACCTGGAAACACCATATATTTT. Protein sequence: CSVSYTGVPGNTIYF.

The chain combines TRBV6-6 with TRBJ2-3, with D unclear. The germline V gene encodes CDR1 MNHNY and CDR2 SVGAGI (reference sequence). The CDR3 is 11 residues long. Trimming shortened V by 8 bases and J by 4 bases, and 7 bases separated the two germline ends. The CDR3 loop reads CASSPSDTQYF. CDR3 DNA sequence: TGTGCCAGCTCCCCCTCAGATACGCAGTATTTT.

This rearrangement joins TRBV9 to TRBJ1-1; D is unclear. The germline gives CDR1 SGDLS, CDR2 YYNGEE. V was pared by 0 bases and J by 5 bases, with 11 bases between. The CDR3 contains 14 residues. The CDR3: CASSVGPRDTEAFF. CDR3 nucleotide sequence: TGTGCCAGCAGCGTAGGTCCTCGAGATACTGAAGCTTTCTTT. Looking up the rest from reference TRBV9 and TRBJ1-1 gives the full variable domain: DSGVTQTPKHLITATGQRVTLRCSPRSGDLSVYWYQQSLDQGLQFLIQYYNGEERAKGNILERFSAQQFPDLHSELNLSSLELGDSALYFCASSVGPRDTEAFFGQGTRLTVV.

The chain is built from TRBV5-1 and TRBJ1-6; no definite D call. V dropped 1 base and J dropped 10 bases, with 18 bases sitting between them. CDR3 length: 16 residues. Germline V CDR1 and CDR2: SGHRS, YFSETQ. As DNA, the CDR3 is TGCGCCAGCAGCTTGAATGGAGGTCCCACGGGATCACCCCTCCACTTT. Its translation is CASSLNGGPTGSPLHF.

J is TRBJ1-4 and V is TRBV6-5; 12 bases line up with TRBD1. This CDR3 contains 15 residues. From germline, CDR1 is MNHEY and CDR2 SVGAGI. With V trimmed by 6 bases and J by 6 bases, 5 bases remained unmatched. CDR3 DNA sequence: TGTGCCAGCAGCGGATGGGACAGGGGGCATGAAAAACTGTTTTTT. It translates to CASSGWDRGHEKLFF.

CDR3 in DNA: TGTGCCAGTAGTGCCGACCGAGACCGGGGGCCCTCTGGCTACACCTTC. As protein: CASSADRDRGPSGYTF. The chain uses TRBV19 and TRBJ1-2; maybe TRBD1 (6 bases). Germline V gene data show CDR1 as LNHDA and CDR2 as SQIVND (reference sequence). Trimming removed 5 bases at V and 7 bases at J, with 23 bases between. This CDR3 is 16 amino acids long.

This clone has a single count. V gene TRBV19 combines with J gene TRBJ1-3; D is unclear. The CDR3 loop spans 14 amino acids. V was pared by 3 bases and J by 4 bases, with 10 bases between. CDR1 and CDR2 (germline): LNHDA, SQIVND (reference sequence). The CDR3 coding sequence is TGTGCCAGTAGTATTAAAGGAAACGGAAACACCATATATTTT. It specifies CASSIKGNGNTIYF.

The chain links TRBV28 to TRBJ1-5; D is unresolved. The length of the CDR3 is 12 residues. V lost 4 bases and J lost 7, with 8 bases in between. Germline V gene sequence: CDR1 MDHEN, CDR2 SYDVKM. The CDR3 coding sequence is TGTGCCAGCAGTTCCCCGGGCCAGCCCCAGCATTTT. Protein: CASSSPGQPQHF. Together with reference TRBV28 and TRBJ1-5, the CDR3 gives the full variable domain: DVKVTQSSRYLVKRTGEKVFLECVQDMDHENMFWYRQDPGLGLRLIYFSYDVKMKEKGDIPEGYSVSREKKERFSLILESASTNQTSMYLCASSSPGQPQHFGDGTRLSIL.

CDR3 protein: CSVEQQQGLVTEAFF. DNA of the CDR3: TGCAGCGTCGAACAACAGCAGGGTCTTGTCACTGAAGCTTTCTTT. The genes are TRBV29-1 and TRBJ1-1, with a possible D match to TRBD1 (5 bases). The CDR3 is made up of 15 amino acids. Germline V gene sequence: CDR1 SQVTM, CDR2 ANQGSEA. Deletions cut 6 bases from V and 4 bases from J, with 21 bases between.

This clone came up a few times. V usage is TRBV4-3 and J usage is TRBJ1-2; D unclear. V shed 0 bases and J shed 4 bases, with 3 bases lying between them. CDR3 length equals 12 residues. Germline loops: CDR1 LGHNA, CDR2 YSLEER. In nucleotides, the CDR3 is TGCGCCAGCAGCCAAGACAGCTATGGCTACACCTTC. Translated: CASSQDSYGYTF.

This clone occurred a few times. This chain uses TRBV28 with TRBJ1-4, with a tentative D call TRBD1 (5 bases). The ends were cut back, 3 bases at V and 0 bases at J, with 5 bases in the middle. CDR1 is MDHEN, CDR2 SYDVKM, per germline. The CDR3 extends over 14 amino acids. CDR3 DNA: TGTGCCAGCAGTTTGACAGCAACTAATGAAAAACTGTTTTTT. Residues: CASSLTATNEKLFF.